This TCR beta chain was found in a study of blood T cell repertoires in COVID-19. Study summary: Some COVID-19 samples were acute and others convalescent; all came from the United States, Italy and Spain. Sources were T cells, B-cell-depleted T cells, or PBMCs; the material itself was cDNA or gDNA.

V lost 1 base to trimming and J lost 2 bases; unmatched junction nucleotides: 3. Germline assignment: CDR1 LNHDA and CDR2 SQIVND (reference sequence). The CDR3 runs 16 residues. In the authors' workflow: It was from reference gene primer amplification that nucleated cell counts were estimated. Clones were read by immunoSEQ multiplex PCR, and TCRdb kept only the in-frame ones, dropping some. The V and J calls and the clone size are those of that table, but D and trimming were determined from the DNA. This table holds under 200,000 clones, about 80% found once. The receptor comes from a man aged 25-45 years with active or convalescent COVID-19. Sequencing was done on a sample of peripheral blood. The rearrangement joins TRBV19 to TRBJ2-3; TRBD2 matches at 10 bases. This chain's CDR3 is CASSIALAGFTDTQYF. For the CDR3, the DNA is TGTGCCAGTAGTATAGCACTAGCGGGGTTCACAGATACGCAGTATTTT.